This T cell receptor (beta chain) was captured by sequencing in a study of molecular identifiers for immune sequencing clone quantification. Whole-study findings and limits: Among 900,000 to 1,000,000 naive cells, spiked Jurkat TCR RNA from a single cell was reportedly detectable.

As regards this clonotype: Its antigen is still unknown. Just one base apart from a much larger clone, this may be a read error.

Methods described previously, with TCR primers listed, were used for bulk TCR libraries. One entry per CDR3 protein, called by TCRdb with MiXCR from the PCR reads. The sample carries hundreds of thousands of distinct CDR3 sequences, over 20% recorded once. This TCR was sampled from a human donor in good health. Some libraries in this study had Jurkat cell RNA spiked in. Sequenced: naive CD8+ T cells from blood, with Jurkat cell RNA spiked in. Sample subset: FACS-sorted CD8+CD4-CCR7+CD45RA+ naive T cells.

The CDR3 coding sequence is TGCGCCAGCAGCCAGACCGCTCTCTACAATGAGCAGTCCTTC. As protein: CASSQTALYNEQSF. The chain combines TRBV4-1 with TRBJ2-1, with unresolved D. Germline V gene data show CDR1 as MGHRA and CDR2 as YSYEKL. CDR3 length: 14 residues.